A single sample gave rise to the 3 T cell receptor beta chains below, sequenced in a study of beta chain features in type 1 diabetes. Reverse transcription of all isolated RNA meant that expressed TCRB transcripts were sequenced. The method was immunoSEQ multiplex PCR; TCRdb's version includes in-frame clones alone and lacks a portion of them. The sample has about 360,000 clones; around 12% are singletons. What was sequenced was naive CD4+ T cells from blood. The receptors here all came from a man younger than 30 in good health.

This clone was observed a few times. The chain employs TRBV5-4 and TRBJ2-2; no definite D call. The CDR3 loop spans 13 amino acids. The V gene lost 7 bases and the J gene lost 6 bases, with 13 bases spanning the gap. Germline values: CDR1 SGHNT, CDR2 YYREEE (reference sequence). In DNA, the CDR3 is TGTGCCAGCGGCCCTCTTGAGGCCGGGGAGCTGTTTTTT. Residues: CASGPLEAGELFF.

This clone was observed a few times. This chain joins TRBV9 and TRBJ1-3, with D perhaps matching TRBD1 (6 bases). The germline V and J ends were trimmed by 4 bases and 0 bases, with 11 bases remaining between them. Germline-derived CDR1 and CDR2 are SGDLS and YYNGEE. The CDR3 consists of 15 residues. The CDR3 DNA sequence: TGTGCCAGCAGCCCAGGGGCCATCTCTGGAAACACCATATATTTT. This translates into CASSPGAISGNTIYF.

This clone was observed a handful of times. The rearrangement links TRBV19 to TRBJ2-6, with 10 bases fitting TRBD2. The length of the CDR3 is 19 residues. V shed 5 bases and J 0 bases; nucleotides not matched to a gene: 10. Germline assignment: CDR1 LNHDA and CDR2 SQIVND (reference sequence). CDR3: CASSSWGTSARSGANVLTF. The CDR3 DNA sequence: TGTGCCAGTAGTTCCTGGGGGACTAGCGCCCGCTCTGGGGCCAACGTCCTGACTTTC.